This T cell receptor (beta chain) was recovered during a study of OX40 agonist ivuxolimab in advanced cancers. Study context: Males comprised approximately 81% of the group, whose mean age was approximately 61 years (range roughly 20 to 85). Three dose-escalation patients had partial responses: one with hepatocellular carcinoma and two with cutaneous melanoma. Study findings and constraints: Researchers did not determine the expanded peripheral T cells' antigen specificity.

As regards this clone: What it binds is not known.

Clones were sequenced by immunoSEQ multiplex PCR, and TCRdb holds only the in-frame ones, with some missing. The sample holds 63,000 or so clones; about four fifths are singletons and the top ten take approximately 1%. Germline-derived CDR1 and CDR2 are SGHRS and YFSETQ. This CDR3 contains 15 residues. The V gene lost 6 bases and the J gene lost 5 bases, with 17 bases spanning the gap. This TCR derives from an adult with an advanced solid tumor such as melanoma, head and neck, liver or kidney cancer. V and J are TRBV5-1 and TRBJ2-2, with D maybe TRBD2 (5 bases). The input for sequencing was CD4+ or CD8+ T cells sorted from blood, taken in a trial of the OX40 agonist ivuxolimab. The CDR3 here is CASTPPRGGTGELFF. CDR3 sequence (DNA): TGCGCCAGCACCCCCCCACGGGGTGGGACCGGGGAGCTGTTTTTT.